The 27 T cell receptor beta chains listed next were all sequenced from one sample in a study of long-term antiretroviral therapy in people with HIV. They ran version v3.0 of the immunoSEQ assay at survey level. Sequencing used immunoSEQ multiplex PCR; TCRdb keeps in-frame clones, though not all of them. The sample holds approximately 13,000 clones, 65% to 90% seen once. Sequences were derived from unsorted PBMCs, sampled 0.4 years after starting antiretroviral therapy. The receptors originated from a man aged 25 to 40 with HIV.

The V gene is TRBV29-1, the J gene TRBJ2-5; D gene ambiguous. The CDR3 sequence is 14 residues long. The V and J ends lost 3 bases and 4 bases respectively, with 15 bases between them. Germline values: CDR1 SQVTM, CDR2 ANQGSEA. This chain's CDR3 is CSVDNAPRVETQYF. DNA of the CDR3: TGCAGCGTTGACAACGCGCCAAGAGTAGAGACCCAGTACTTC.

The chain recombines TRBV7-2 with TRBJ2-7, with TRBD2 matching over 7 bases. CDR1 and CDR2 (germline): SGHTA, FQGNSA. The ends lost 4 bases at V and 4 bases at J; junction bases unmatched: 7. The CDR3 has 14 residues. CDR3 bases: TGTGCCAGCAGCTCTACGGGAGGAGGTTACGAGCAGTACTTC. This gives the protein CASSSTGGGYEQYF.

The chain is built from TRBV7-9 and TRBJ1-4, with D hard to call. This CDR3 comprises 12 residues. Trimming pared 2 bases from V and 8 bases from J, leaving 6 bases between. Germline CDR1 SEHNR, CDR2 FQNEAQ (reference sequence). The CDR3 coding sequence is TGTGCCAGCAGCTTATTTGTGGAAAAACTGTTTTTT. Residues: CASSLFVEKLFF. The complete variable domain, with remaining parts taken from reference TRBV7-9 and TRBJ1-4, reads DTGVSQNPRHKITKRGQNVTFRCDPISEHNRLYWYRQTLGQGPEFLTYFQNEAQLEKSRLLSDRFSAERPKGSFSTLEIQRTEQGDSAMYLCASSLFVEKLFFGSGTQLSVL.

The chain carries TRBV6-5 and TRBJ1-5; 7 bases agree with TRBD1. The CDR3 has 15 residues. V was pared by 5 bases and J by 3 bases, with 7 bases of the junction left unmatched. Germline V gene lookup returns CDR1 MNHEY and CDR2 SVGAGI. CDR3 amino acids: CASSQRQGANQPQHF. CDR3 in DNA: TGTGCCAGCAGTCAACGACAGGGTGCCAATCAGCCCCAGCATTTT.

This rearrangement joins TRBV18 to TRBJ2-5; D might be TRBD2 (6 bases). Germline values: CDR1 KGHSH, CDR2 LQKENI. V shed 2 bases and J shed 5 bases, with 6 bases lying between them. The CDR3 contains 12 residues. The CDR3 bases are TGTGCCAGCTCACCAGGGAGGGAGACCCAGTACTTC. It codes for CASSPGRETQYF.

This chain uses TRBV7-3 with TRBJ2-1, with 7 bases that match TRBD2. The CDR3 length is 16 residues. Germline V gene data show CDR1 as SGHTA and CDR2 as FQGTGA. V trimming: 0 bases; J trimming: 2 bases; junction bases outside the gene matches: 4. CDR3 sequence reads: CASSLTGRGAYNEQFF. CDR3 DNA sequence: TGTGCCAGCAGCTTAACGGGACGGGGGGCCTACAATGAGCAGTTCTTC.

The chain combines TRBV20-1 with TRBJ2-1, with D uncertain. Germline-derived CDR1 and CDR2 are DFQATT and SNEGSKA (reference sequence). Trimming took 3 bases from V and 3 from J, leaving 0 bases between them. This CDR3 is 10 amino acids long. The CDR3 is CSASYNEQFF. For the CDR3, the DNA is TGCAGTGCTAGCTACAATGAGCAGTTCTTC.

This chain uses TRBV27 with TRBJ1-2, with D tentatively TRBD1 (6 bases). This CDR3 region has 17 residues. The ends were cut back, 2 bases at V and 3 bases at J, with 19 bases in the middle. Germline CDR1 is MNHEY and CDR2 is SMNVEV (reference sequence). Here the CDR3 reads CASSLPIRPRGDYGYTF. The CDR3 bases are TGTGCCAGCAGTTTACCCATCCGTCCCAGGGGCGACTATGGCTACACCTTC.

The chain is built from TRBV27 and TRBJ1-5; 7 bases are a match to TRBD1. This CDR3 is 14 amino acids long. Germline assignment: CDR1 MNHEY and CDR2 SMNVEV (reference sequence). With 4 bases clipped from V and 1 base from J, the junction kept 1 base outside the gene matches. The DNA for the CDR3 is TGTGCCAGCAGTTCACAGGGGAGCAATCAGCCCCAGCATTTT. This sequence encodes CASSSQGSNQPQHF.

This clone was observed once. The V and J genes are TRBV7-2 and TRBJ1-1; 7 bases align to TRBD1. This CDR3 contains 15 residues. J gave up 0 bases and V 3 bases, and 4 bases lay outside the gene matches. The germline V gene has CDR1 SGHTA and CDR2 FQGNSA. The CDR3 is CASSFGQVVNTEAFF. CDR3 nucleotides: TGTGCCAGCAGCTTCGGACAGGTCGTGAACACTGAAGCTTTCTTT.

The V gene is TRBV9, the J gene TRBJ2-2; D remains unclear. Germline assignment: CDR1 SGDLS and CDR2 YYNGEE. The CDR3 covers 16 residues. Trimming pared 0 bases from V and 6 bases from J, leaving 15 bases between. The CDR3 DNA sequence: TGTGCCAGCAGCGTAGGGTTCGACGGGTCCCCCGGGGAGCTGTTTTTT. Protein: CASSVGFDGSPGELFF.

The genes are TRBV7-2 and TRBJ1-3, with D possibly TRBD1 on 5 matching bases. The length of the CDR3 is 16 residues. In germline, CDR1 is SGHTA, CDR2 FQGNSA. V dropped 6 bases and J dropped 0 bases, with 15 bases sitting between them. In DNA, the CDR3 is TGTGCCAGCAGACTCGCCGGGGGGAACTCTGGAAACACCATATATTTT. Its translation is CASRLAGGNSGNTIYF. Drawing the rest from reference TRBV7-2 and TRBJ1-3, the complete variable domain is GAGVSQSPSNKVTEKGKDVELRCDPISGHTALYWYRQSLGQGLEFLIYFQGNSAPDKSGLPSDRFSAERTGGSVSTLTIQRTQQEDSAVYLCASRLAGGNSGNTIYFGEGSWLTVV.

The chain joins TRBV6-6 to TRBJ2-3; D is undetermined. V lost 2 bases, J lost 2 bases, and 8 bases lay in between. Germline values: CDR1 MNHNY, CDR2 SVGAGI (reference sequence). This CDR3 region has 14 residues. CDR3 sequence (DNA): TGTGCCAGCAGTTACCCGACCCTCACAGATACGCAGTATTTT. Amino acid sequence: CASSYPTLTDTQYF.

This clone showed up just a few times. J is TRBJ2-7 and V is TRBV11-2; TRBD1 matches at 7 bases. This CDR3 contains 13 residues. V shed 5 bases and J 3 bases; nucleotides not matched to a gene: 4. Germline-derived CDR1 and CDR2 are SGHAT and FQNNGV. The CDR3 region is CASSAPGGYEQYF. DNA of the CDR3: TGTGCCAGCAGCGCGCCAGGGGGCTACGAGCAGTACTTC.

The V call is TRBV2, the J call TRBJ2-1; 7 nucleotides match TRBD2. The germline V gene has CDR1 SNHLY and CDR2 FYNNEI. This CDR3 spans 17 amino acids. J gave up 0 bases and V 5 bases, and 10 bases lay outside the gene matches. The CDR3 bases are TGTGCCAGCAGTACCCCGGAGGGCGGGAGCTCCTACAATGAGCAGTTCTTC. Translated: CASSTPEGGSSYNEQFF.

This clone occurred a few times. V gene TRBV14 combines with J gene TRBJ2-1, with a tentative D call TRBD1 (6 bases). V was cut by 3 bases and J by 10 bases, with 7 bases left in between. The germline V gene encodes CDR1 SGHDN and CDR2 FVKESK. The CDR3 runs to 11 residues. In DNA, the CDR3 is TGTGCCAGCAGCCAGGACAGAGAGCAGTTCTTC. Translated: CASSQDREQFF. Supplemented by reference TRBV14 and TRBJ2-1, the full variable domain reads EAGVTQFPSHSVIEKGQTVTLRCDPISGHDNLYWYRRVMGKEIKFLLHFVKESKQDESGMPNNRFLAERTGGTYSTLKVQPAELEDSGVYFCASSQDREQFFGPGTRLTVL.

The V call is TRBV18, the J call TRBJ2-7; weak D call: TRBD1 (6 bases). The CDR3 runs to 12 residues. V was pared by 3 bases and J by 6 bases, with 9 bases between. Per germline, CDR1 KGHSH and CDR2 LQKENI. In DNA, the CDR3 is TGTGCCAGCTCACCTTCGACAGGCGAGCAGTACTTC. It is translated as CASSPSTGEQYF.

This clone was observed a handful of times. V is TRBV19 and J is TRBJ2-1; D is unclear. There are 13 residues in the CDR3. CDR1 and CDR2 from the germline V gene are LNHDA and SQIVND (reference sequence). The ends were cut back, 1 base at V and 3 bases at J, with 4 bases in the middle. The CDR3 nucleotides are TGTGCCAGTAGTATAGGAAGCTACAATGAGCAGTTCTTC. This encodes CASSIGSYNEQFF.

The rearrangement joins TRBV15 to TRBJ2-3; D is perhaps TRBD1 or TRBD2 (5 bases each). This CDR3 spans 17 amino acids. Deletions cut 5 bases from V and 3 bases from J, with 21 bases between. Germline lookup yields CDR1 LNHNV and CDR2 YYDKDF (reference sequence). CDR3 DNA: TGTGCCACCAGCGGGGGTGGGGCAATCCGCCTGACAGATACGCAGTATTTT. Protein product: CATSGGGAIRLTDTQYF.

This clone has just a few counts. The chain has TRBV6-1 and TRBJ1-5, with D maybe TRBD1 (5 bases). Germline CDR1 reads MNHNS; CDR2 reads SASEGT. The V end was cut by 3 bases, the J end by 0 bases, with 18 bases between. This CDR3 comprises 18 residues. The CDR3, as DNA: TGTGCCAGCAGTGACCGCCGAGGGACGGACTTTAGCAATCAGCCCCAGCATTTT. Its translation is CASSDRRGTDFSNQPQHF.

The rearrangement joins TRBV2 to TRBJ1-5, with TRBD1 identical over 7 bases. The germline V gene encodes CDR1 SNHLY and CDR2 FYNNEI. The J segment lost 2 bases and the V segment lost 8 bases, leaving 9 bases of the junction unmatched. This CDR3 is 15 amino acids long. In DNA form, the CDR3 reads TGTGCCAGCGACCGGGATGGACAGGGCAATCAGCCCCAGCATTTT. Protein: CASDRDGQGNQPQHF.

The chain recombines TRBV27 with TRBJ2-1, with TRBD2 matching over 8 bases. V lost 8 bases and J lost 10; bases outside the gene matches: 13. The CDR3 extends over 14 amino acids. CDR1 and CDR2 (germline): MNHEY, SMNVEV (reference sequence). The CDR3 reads CASGRAGGEGEQFF. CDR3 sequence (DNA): TGTGCCAGCGGCCGGGCGGGAGGTGAGGGCGAGCAGTTCTTC.

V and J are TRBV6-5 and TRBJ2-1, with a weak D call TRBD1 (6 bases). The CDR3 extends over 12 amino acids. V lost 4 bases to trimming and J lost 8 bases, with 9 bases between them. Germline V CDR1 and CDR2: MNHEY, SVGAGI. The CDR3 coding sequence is TGTGCCAGCAGTTTCCACAGGGATGAGCAGTTCTTC. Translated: CASSFHRDEQFF.

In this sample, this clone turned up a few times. CDR3 sequence: CASCPDNRDTYGYTF. The CDR3 DNA sequence: TGTGCCAGCTGCCCTGATAACAGGGATACCTATGGCTACACCTTC. This chain joins TRBV2 and TRBJ1-2; tentatively, D is TRBD1 (6 bases). The CDR3 sequence is 15 residues long. The V end was cut by 8 bases, the J end by 4 bases, with 20 bases between. CDR1 is SNHLY, CDR2 FYNNEI, per germline.

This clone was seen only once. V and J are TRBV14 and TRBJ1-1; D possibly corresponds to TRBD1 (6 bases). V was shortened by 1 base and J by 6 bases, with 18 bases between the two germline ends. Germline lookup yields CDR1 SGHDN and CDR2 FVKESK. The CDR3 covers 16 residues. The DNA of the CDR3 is TGTGCCAGCAGCCAAGTTAACGGCGGGGGGGCGGCTGAAGCTTTCTTT. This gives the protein CASSQVNGGGAAEAFF.

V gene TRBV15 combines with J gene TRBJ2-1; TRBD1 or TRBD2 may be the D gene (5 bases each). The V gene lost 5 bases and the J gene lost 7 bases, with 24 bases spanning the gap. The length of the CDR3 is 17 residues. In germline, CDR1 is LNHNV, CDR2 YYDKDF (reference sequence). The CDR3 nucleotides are TGTGCCACCAGCGGACGAACAGAGGGGCGGGTGAGGAATGAGCAGTTCTTC. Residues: CATSGRTEGRVRNEQFF.

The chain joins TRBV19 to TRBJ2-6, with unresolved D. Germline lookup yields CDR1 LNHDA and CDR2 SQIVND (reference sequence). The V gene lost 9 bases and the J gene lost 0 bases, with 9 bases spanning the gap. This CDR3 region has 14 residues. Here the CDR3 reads CASRVGSGANVLTF. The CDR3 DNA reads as TGTGCCAGCCGAGTCGGCTCTGGGGCCAACGTCCTGACTTTC.